What follows are 6 T cell receptor beta chains derived from one specimen sequenced in a study of T cell responses to AZD1222 COVID-19 vaccine. Assay used: immunoSEQ multiplex PCR; TCRdb lists only in-frame clones, some missing. The sample lists 130,000 to 150,000 clones; roughly 92% were seen once. Sequenced material: peripheral blood, taken on day 0 of AZD1222 vaccination. The receptor source for this set is an adult in good health.

The genes are TRBV7-8 and TRBJ2-4, with D maybe TRBD2 (6 bases). Per germline, CDR1 SGHVS and CDR2 FQNEAQ. The CDR3 runs to 16 residues. Trimming cost V 5 bases and J 3 bases, with 17 bases left between them. The CDR3 loop is CASSPLPGSIKNIQYF. In DNA form, the CDR3 reads TGTGCCAGCAGCCCCCTCCCCGGGAGTATCAAAAACATTCAGTACTTC.

The chain joins TRBV15 to TRBJ2-7, with TRBD2 identical over 11 bases. Germline CDR1 and CDR2: LNHNV and YYDKDF (reference sequence). V shed 0 bases, J shed 7 bases, and the junction held 5 bases outside the gene matches. The CDR3 runs 15 residues. The CDR3 nucleotides read TGTGCCACCAGCAGAGATCGGCCTAGCGGGGGGGAGCAGTACTTC. Translating it yields CATSRDRPSGGEQYF.

The chain couples TRBV29-1 to TRBJ1-2; 9 bases match TRBD1. This CDR3 spans 14 amino acids. Per germline, CDR1 SQVTM and CDR2 ANQGSEA. J gave up 8 bases and V 4 bases, and 11 bases lay outside the gene matches. The CDR3 nucleotides read TGCAGCGTTGGACCCTCGGGACAGGGCGGCGGCTACACCTTC. Its translation: CSVGPSGQGGGYTF.

V usage is TRBV4-1 and J usage is TRBJ2-7, with D hard to call. The CDR3 totals 15 residues. Germline V gene sequence: CDR1 MGHRA, CDR2 YSYEKL. V dropped 4 bases and J dropped 4 bases, with 17 bases sitting between them. CDR3 in DNA: TGCGCCAGCAGCCCCCTGGGTCTGGCCAGGTACGAGCAGTACTTC. Amino acids: CASSPLGLARYEQYF.

CDR3 bases: TGCGCCAGCAGCCTGGCTAGCGGGAGTGGGTACGAGCAGTACTTC. Its translation is CASSLASGSGYEQYF. V gene TRBV5-1 combines with J gene TRBJ2-7, with 10 bases identical to TRBD2. Germline V gives CDR1 SGHRS, CDR2 YFSETQ. V shed 4 bases, J shed 4 bases, and the junction held 8 bases outside the gene matches. This CDR3 is built from 15 residues.

The CDR3 spells CASSQFLDGQETQYF. CDR3 bases: TGTGCCAGCAGCCAATTTTTAGACGGCCAAGAGACCCAGTACTTC. The chain couples TRBV3-1 (or the pseudogene TRBV3-2) to TRBJ2-5; D uncertain. V dropped 2 bases and J dropped 1 base, with 11 bases sitting between them. From germline, CDR1 is LGHDT and CDR2 YNNKEL (reference sequence). The CDR3 has 15 amino acids.